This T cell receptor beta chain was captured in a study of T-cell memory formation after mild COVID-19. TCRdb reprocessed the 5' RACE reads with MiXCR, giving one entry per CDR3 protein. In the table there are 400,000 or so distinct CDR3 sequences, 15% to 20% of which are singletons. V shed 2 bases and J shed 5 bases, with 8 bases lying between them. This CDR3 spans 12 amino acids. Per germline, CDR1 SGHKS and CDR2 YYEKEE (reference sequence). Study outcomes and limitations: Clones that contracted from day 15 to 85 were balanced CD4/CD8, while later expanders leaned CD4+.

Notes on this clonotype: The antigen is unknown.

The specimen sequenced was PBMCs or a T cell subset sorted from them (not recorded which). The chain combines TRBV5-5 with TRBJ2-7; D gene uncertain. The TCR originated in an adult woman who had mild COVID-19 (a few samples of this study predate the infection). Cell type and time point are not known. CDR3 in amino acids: CASSFGDDEQYF. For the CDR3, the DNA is TGTGCCAGCAGCTTCGGTGACGACGAGCAGTACTTC.